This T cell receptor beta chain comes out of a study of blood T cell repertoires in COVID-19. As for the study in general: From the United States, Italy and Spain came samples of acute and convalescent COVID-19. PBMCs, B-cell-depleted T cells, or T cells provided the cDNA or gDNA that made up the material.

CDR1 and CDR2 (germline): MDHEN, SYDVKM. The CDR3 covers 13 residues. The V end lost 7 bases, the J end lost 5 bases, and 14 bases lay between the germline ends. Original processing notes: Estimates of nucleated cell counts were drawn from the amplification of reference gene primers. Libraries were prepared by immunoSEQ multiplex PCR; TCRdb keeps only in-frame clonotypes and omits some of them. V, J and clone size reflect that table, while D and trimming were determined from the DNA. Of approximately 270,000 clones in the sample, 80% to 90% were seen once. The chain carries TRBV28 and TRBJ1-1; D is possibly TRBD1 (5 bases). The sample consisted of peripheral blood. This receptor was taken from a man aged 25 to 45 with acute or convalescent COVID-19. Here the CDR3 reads CASTFMGRTEAFF. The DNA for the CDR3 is TGTGCCAGCACTTTTATGGGGCGGACTGAAGCTTTCTTT.